The 21 T cell receptor beta chains below come from one sample, sequenced in a study of blood T cell repertoires in COVID-19. Data came from immunoSEQ multiplex PCR; TCRdb stores just in-frame clones and leaves some out. The sample lists approximately 110,000 clones, 75% to 90% seen once, with around 5.5% in the top ten. The sample consisted of peripheral blood. Receptors were obtained from a woman aged 60-75 years with COVID-19, enrolled during active disease.

This chain joins TRBV3-1 (or the pseudogene TRBV3-2) and TRBJ2-1; 11 bases map to TRBD2. CDR1 is LGHDT, CDR2 YNNKEL, per germline (reference sequence). CDR3 length: 16 residues. Germline trimming cut 1 base from V and 9 bases from J; bases unmatched to any gene: 8. In DNA, the CDR3 is TGTGCCAGCAGCCAAGTGGTAGCGGGGGGGCTTCGTGAGCAGTTCTTC. It specifies CASSQVVAGGLREQFF.

The rearrangement joins TRBV3-1 (or the pseudogene TRBV3-2) to TRBJ1-1; D unclear. V was cut by 3 bases and J by 2 bases, with 10 bases left in between. The CDR3 has 14 residues. Germline values: CDR1 LGHDT, CDR2 YNNKEL (reference sequence). The CDR3 protein is CASSHAWSNTEAFF. CDR3 nucleotides: TGTGCCAGCAGCCACGCCTGGAGCAACACTGAAGCTTTCTTT.

This chain connects TRBV2 to TRBJ2-3; 7 bases fit TRBD2. Germline V CDR1 and CDR2: SNHLY, FYNNEI. The ends lost 7 bases at V and 3 bases at J; junction bases unmatched: 13. The CDR3 covers 16 residues. The CDR3 DNA is TGTGCCAGCACTGGACTAGTGGGGGACCTTACAGATACGCAGTATTTT. This codes for CASTGLVGDLTDTQYF.

V usage is TRBV5-1 and J usage is TRBJ2-3, with 13 positions matching TRBD2. Germline trimming cut 0 bases from V and 10 bases from J; bases unmatched to any gene: 17. The length of the CDR3 is 19 residues. Germline lookup yields CDR1 SGHRS and CDR2 YFSETQ. The CDR3 here is CASSLATSGGPIDPRAQYF. The CDR3 coding sequence is TGCGCCAGCAGCTTGGCGACTAGCGGGGGGCCGATAGACCCCCGAGCGCAGTATTTT.

The chain joins TRBV9 to TRBJ1-5; a possible D gene is TRBD1 (6 bases). The germline CDR1 and CDR2 sequences are SGDLS and YYNGEE. This CDR3 is built from 14 residues. V lost 3 bases and J 3 bases, leaving 10 bases between the germline ends. CDR3 in DNA: TGTGCCAGCAGCGGCGGACAGCTCAATCAGCCCCAGCATTTT. Amino acid sequence: CASSGGQLNQPQHF. The full variable domain, in which reference TRBV9 and TRBJ1-5 provide the parts outside the CDR3, is DSGVTQTPKHLITATGQRVTLRCSPRSGDLSVYWYQQSLDQGLQFLIQYYNGEERAKGNILERFSAQQFPDLHSELNLSSLELGDSALYFCASSGGQLNQPQHFGDGTRLSIL.

V gene TRBV4-2 combines with J gene TRBJ2-5, with 11 bases lining up with TRBD2. V lost 2 bases, J lost 4 bases, and 3 bases stayed unmatched. The CDR3 loop spans 15 amino acids. Germline assignment: CDR1 LGHNA and CDR2 YNFKEQ. The CDR3 sequence is CASSQLAGGLETQYF. DNA of the CDR3: TGTGCCAGCAGCCAACTAGCGGGGGGTTTAGAGACCCAGTACTTC.

This rearrangement joins TRBV7-9 to TRBJ2-2; possibly TRBD1 for D (5 bases). The CDR3 consists of 15 residues. From germline, CDR1 is SEHNR and CDR2 FQNEAQ (reference sequence). V gave up 4 bases and J gave up 2 bases, with 11 bases separating them. The CDR3 DNA follows: TGTGCCAGCAGCTCCCAGGGTTTCAACACCGGGGAGCTGTTTTTT. Translated, it gives CASSSQGFNTGELFF.

V gene TRBV4-3 combines with J gene TRBJ1-3; D unresolved. The CDR3 has 16 amino acids. CDR1 and CDR2 from the germline V gene are LGHNA and YSLEER. The germline V and J ends were trimmed by 0 bases and 0 bases, with 9 bases remaining between them. The CDR3 reads CASSQEGLFSGNTIYF. CDR3 bases: TGCGCCAGCAGCCAAGAGGGCCTCTTCTCTGGAAACACCATATATTTT.

V gene TRBV2 combines with J gene TRBJ2-7; D not certain. Trimming shortened V by 4 bases and J by 5 bases, and 9 bases separated the two germline ends. CDR1 and CDR2 (germline): SNHLY, FYNNEI. The CDR3 extends over 12 amino acids. This CDR3 reads CASSGHPHEQYF. As DNA, the CDR3 is TGTGCCAGCAGTGGACATCCCCACGAGCAGTACTTC.

The chain joins TRBV6-4 to TRBJ2-1; 7 bases align to TRBD2. CDR3 size: 12 residues. The V gene end was trimmed by 1 base and the J gene end by 10 bases; junction bases not matched to a gene: 1. In germline, CDR1 is MRHNA, CDR2 SNTAGT. CDR3 sequence reads: CASSDFSGEQFF. For the CDR3, the DNA is TGTGCCAGCAGTGACTTTAGCGGGGAGCAGTTCTTC.

J is TRBJ1-1 and V is TRBV5-1; 9 bases are shared with TRBD1. The germline V gene encodes CDR1 SGHRS and CDR2 YFSETQ. V dropped 3 bases and J dropped 3; count of bases not matched to a gene: 9. This CDR3 is 16 amino acids long. This CDR3 is CASSWTGEIADTEAFF. In DNA, the CDR3 is TGCGCCAGCAGCTGGACAGGGGAAATAGCGGACACTGAAGCTTTCTTT.

The genes are TRBV19 and TRBJ1-5, with TRBD1 matching 9 bases. Per the germline V gene, CDR1 is LNHDA and CDR2 is SQIVND (reference sequence). The CDR3 has 18 residues. V lost 4 bases to trimming and J lost 0 bases; unmatched junction nucleotides: 10. The CDR3 is CASSTRTGVVYSNQPQHF. The CDR3 DNA reads TGTGCCAGTAGTACCCGGACAGGGGTCGTCTATAGCAATCAGCCCCAGCATTTT.

This rearrangement joins TRBV5-8 to TRBJ1-2, with D possibly TRBD1 on 5 matching bases. The V gene's germline CDR1 is SGHTS and CDR2 YDEGEE. The CDR3 loop spans 15 amino acids. The V end lost 5 bases, the J end lost 2 bases, and 16 bases lay between the germline ends. The chain's CDR3 is CASSQVGGWNYGYTF. For the CDR3, the DNA is TGTGCCAGCAGTCAGGTGGGGGGATGGAACTATGGCTACACCTTC.

V gene TRBV18 combines with J gene TRBJ1-5, with D possibly TRBD1 on 5 matching bases. Germline CDR1 KGHSH, CDR2 LQKENI. This CDR3 region has 14 residues. V was trimmed by 2 bases and J by 8 bases, leaving 13 bases between them. CDR3 nucleotides: TGTGCCAGCTCACCAAGGAGGGGAATGGAGCCCCAGCATTTT. It yields the protein CASSPRRGMEPQHF.

The rearrangement joins TRBV27 to TRBJ2-4; D remains ambiguous. The CDR3 is made up of 15 amino acids. V shed 3 bases and J shed 0 bases, with 9 bases lying between them. The V gene's germline CDR1 is MNHEY and CDR2 SMNVEV (reference sequence). CDR3 residues: CASSFVSLAKNIQYF. The CDR3 coding sequence is TGTGCCAGCAGTTTTGTGTCATTAGCCAAAAACATTCAGTACTTC.

V and J are TRBV10-3 and TRBJ2-5, with 11 bases aligning to TRBD2. Per the germline V gene, CDR1 is ENHRY and CDR2 is SYGVKD. V was pared by 6 bases and J by 1 base, with 1 base of the junction left unmatched. The CDR3 totals 14 residues. The CDR3 DNA is TGTGCCATCAGCCTAGCGGGGGGCCAAGAGACCCAGTACTTC. It specifies CAISLAGGQETQYF.

This clone was seen just once. V is TRBV3-1 (or the pseudogene TRBV3-2) and J is TRBJ2-3, with 10 bases aligning to TRBD2. CDR3 size: 17 residues. V shed 0 bases, J shed 0 bases, and the junction held 3 bases outside the gene matches. Germline CDR1 reads LGHDT; CDR2 reads YNNKEL (reference sequence). CDR3 coding DNA: TGTGCCAGCAGCCAAGATCAGACTAGCGGGAGCACAGATACGCAGTATTTT. It yields the protein CASSQDQTSGSTDTQYF.

This clone was observed a single time. The V gene is TRBV2, the J gene TRBJ2-7; TRBD1 agrees at 7 bases. Trimming at V came to 6 bases and at J to 7 bases, leaving 6 bases not matched to a gene. The V gene's germline CDR1 is SNHLY and CDR2 FYNNEI. This CDR3 is built from 12 residues. The CDR3 sequence: CASRTGVGEQYF. CDR3 nucleotides: TGTGCCAGCAGAACAGGGGTGGGGGAGCAGTACTTC.

The V gene is TRBV15, the J gene TRBJ1-6, with 9 nucleotides matching TRBD1. Germline V lookup: CDR1 LNHNV, CDR2 YYDKDF (reference sequence). Losses at the gene ends were 1 base for V and 12 bases for J; bases not matched to a gene: 10. The CDR3 covers 16 residues. CDR3: CATSRGTGQGRRPLHF. In DNA, the CDR3 is TGTGCCACCAGCAGAGGTACGGGACAGGGAAGGAGACCCCTCCACTTT.

The chain has TRBV5-5 and TRBJ2-1, with TRBD2 as a possible D gene (7 bases). Per germline, CDR1 SGHKS and CDR2 YYEKEE (reference sequence). V shed 0 bases and J shed 4 bases, with 14 bases lying between them. The CDR3 loop spans 16 amino acids. CDR3 nucleotide sequence: TGTGCCAGCAGCTTGGCCCGCGGGGGCCGGTACAATGAGCAGTTCTTC. This codes for CASSLARGGRYNEQFF.

The chain is built from TRBV10-3 and TRBJ1-2; maybe TRBD1 (5 bases). The CDR3 spans 20 residues. CDR1 and CDR2 from the germline V gene are ENHRY and SYGVKD. V was pared by 0 bases and J by 5 bases, with 28 bases between. The CDR3 coding sequence is TGTGCCATCAGTGAGTCGGCTGCGGAGGGGATTTACAGACGTCAGTATGGCTACACCTTC. This encodes CAISESAAEGIYRRQYGYTF.